The clone carrying this TCR beta chain was seen repeatedly, ten times or more. Germline V gene data show CDR1 as SGHNT and CDR2 as YYREEE (reference sequence). The CDR3 spans 13 residues. The ends were cut back, 5 bases at V and 6 bases at J, with 13 bases in the middle. As processed by the authors: Researchers built a distant-metastasis classifier for papillary thyroid cancer that drew on CDR3 differences across clinicopathological groups. MiXCR was used by TCRdb to re-call the PCR reads. It is TCRdb's table, rather than the study itself, that gives the V and J calls and clone size. This table holds about 24,000 clones, roughly 21% found once. Prior to thyroid surgery, none of the patients had received any treatment. The data originate from a study of metastatic and nonmetastatic thyroid tumors. Study-level information: For malignant and benign thyroid patients, tumor or nodule tissue and blood were the sources whose repertoires were compared.

The chain couples TRBV5-4 to TRBJ2-3; no reliable D call. Specimen: blood. The receptor was derived from a male donor with papillary thyroid cancer or a benign thyroid nodule (not recorded which). Some clones in this sample may be carry-over from other donors' samples. CDR3 residues: CASSRSRTDTQYF. The CDR3 DNA reads as TGTGCCAGCAGTCGCTCTCGAACCGATACGCAGTATTTT.